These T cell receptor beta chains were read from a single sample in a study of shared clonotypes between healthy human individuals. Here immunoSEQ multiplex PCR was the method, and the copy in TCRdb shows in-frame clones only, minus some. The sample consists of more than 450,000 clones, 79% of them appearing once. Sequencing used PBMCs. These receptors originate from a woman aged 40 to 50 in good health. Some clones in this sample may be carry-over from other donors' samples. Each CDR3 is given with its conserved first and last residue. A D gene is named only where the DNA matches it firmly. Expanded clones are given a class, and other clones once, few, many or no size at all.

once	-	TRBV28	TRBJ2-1	TGTGCCAGCAGGGTGGACAATGAGCAGTTCTTC	CASRVDNEQFF
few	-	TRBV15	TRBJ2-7	TGTGCCACCAGCAGACCCCAGGGCGAGCAGTACTTC	CATSRPQGEQYF
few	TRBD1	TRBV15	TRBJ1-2	TGTGCCACCAGCCCCCGGGACAGGGTAGCCTATGGCTACACCTTC	CATSPRDRVAYGYTF
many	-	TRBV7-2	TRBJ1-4	TGTGCCAGCAGCGGAACGTCTGCGGCAGTGCTGTTTTTT	CASSGTSAAVLFF
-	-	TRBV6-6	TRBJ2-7	TGTGCCAGCAGCCCACGCGGACAGTACGAGCAGTACTTC	CASSPRGQYEQYF
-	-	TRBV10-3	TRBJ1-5	TGTGCCATCAGTGAGTTGGGCAGAAATCAGCCCCAGCATTTT	CAISELGRNQPQHF
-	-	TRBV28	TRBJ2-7	TGTGCCAGCAGGAGAGACAGCCGTTCCTACGAGCAGTACTTC	CASRRDSRSYEQYF
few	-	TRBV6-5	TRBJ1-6	TGTGCCAGCAGTCGACAGCGGGGGTCACCCCTCCACTTT	CASSRQRGSPLHF
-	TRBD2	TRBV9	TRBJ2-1	TGTGCCAGCAGTCCCTCTAGCGGATACAATGAGCAGTTCTTC	CASSPSSGYNEQFF
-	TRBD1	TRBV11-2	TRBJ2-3	TGTGCCAGCAGCTTAGTCCAGGGGGTGGCAGATACGCAGTATTTT	CASSLVQGVADTQYF
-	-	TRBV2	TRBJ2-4	TGTGCCAGCAGAGGCAGGGCTGAAGCCAAAAACATTCAGTACTTC	CASRGRAEAKNIQYF
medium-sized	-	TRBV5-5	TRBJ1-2	TGTGCCAGCAGCTTGCGGTTGGGGGGAGCTAACTATGGCTACACCTTC	CASSLRLGGANYGYTF
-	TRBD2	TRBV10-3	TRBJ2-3	TGTGCCATCAGCGTCGGGGCGGGAGAGCCAGATACGCAGTATTTT	CAISVGAGEPDTQYF
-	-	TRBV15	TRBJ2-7	TGTGCCACCAGCGGACTACAGAACACGCAAATCTACGAGCAGTACTTC	CATSGLQNTQIYEQYF
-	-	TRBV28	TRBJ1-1	TGTGCCAGCAGCGGGGGGACATCCGAAGCTTTCTTT	CASSGGTSEAFF
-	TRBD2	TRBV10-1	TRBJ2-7	TGCGCCAGCAGTGAATTTAGCGGGAGGGTCCCCTACGAGCAGTACTTC	CASSEFSGRVPYEQYF
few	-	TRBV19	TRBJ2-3	TGTGCCAGTACCTCAAGTCGGGGGTACACAGATACGCAGTATTTT	CASTSSRGYTDTQYF
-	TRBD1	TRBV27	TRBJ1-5	TGTGCCAGCAGCCTAGTACAGGGGGGATCGCATCAGCCCCAGCATTTT	CASSLVQGGSHQPQHF
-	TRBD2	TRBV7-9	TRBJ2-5	TGTGCCAGCAGCTTGGTTAGCGGGAATTTGAAGACCCAGTACTTC	CASSLVSGNLKTQYF
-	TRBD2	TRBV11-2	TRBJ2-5	TGTGCCAGCAGCTTAGAGGCGGGAGGATGGGAGACCCAGTACTTC	CASSLEAGGWETQYF
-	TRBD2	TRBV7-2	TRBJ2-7	TGTGCCAGCAGTATCGGGAGGGACGAGCAGTACTTC	CASSIGRDEQYF
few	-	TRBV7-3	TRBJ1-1	TGTGCCAGCAGCACCACAGGGCTGAACACTGAAGCTTTCTTT	CASSTTGLNTEAFF
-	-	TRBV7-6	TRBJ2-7	TGTGCCAGCAGCTTAGGGATCTCCCGGGGGGAGCAGTACTTC	CASSLGISRGEQYF
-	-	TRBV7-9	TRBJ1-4	TGTGCCAGCAGCCCGGACGGGGGTCGTGAAAAACTGTTTTTT	CASSPDGGREKLFF
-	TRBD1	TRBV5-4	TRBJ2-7	TGTGCCAGCAGCTTACAGGGGGCTTACGAGCAGTACTTC	CASSLQGAYEQYF
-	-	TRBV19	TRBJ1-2	TGTGCCAGCGGCCCCGCCGGGACCCACGGCGGGGGCTACACCTTC	CASGPAGTHGGGYTF
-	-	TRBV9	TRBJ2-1	TGTGCCAGCAGCACCCGTAGCGGCAATTCCTACAATGAGCAGTTCTTC	CASSTRSGNSYNEQFF
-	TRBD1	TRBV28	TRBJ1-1	TGTGCCAGCAGCCTCCAGGGGGCGGGGAACACTGAAGCTTTCTTT	CASSLQGAGNTEAFF
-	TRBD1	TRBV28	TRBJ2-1	TGTGCCACCTCAGTCAGGACAGGCCTTAATGAGCAGTTCTTC	CATSVRTGLNEQFF
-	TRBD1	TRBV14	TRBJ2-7	TGTGCCAGCAGCCAAGCTACCGGGACAGGCCACTACGAGCAGTACTTC	CASSQATGTGHYEQYF
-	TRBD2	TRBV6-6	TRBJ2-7	TGTGCCAGCAGAACGTCGCTAGCGGGAGGGCCGGGCGAGCAGTACTTC	CASRTSLAGGPGEQYF
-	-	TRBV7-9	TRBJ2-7	TGTGCCAGCAGCCAAGGTGGCCAGTTCTACGAGCAGTACTTC	CASSQGGQFYEQYF
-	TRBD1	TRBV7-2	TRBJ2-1	TGTGCCAGCAGCTTAGGTGGGACAGGGGGCTACAATGAGCAGTTCTTC	CASSLGGTGGYNEQFF
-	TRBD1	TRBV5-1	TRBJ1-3	TGCGCCAGCAGCTTACACATCGGGACAGGAGGAAACACCATATATTTT	CASSLHIGTGGNTIYF
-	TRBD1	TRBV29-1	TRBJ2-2	TGCAGCGTCCAAGTCCGGGACAGGGCTTCGAACACCGGGGAGCTGTTTTTT	CSVQVRDRASNTGELFF
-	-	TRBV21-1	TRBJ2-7	TGTGCCAGCAGCTGGGAATGTCGGTACGAGCAGTACTTC	CASSWECRYEQYF
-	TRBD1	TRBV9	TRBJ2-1	TGTGCCAGCAGCGTAGCTGGACAGGCCTACAATGAGCAGTTCTTC	CASSVAGQAYNEQFF
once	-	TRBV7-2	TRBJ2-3	TGTGCCAGCAGCCGACACTGGGCTCTTCAGGATGCTACGCAGTATTTT	CASSRHWALQDATQYF
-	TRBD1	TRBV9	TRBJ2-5	TGTGCCAGCAGCGCCCGACAGGGGGAGACCCAGTACTTC	CASSARQGETQYF
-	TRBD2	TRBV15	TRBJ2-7	TGTGCCACCAGCAGAGGACTAGCGGGAAAGGGCGAGCAGTACTTC	CATSRGLAGKGEQYF
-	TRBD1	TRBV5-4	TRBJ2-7	TGTGCCAGCAGCTCCGCAAACTCGGGACAGGGAGCCTACGAGCAGTACTTC	CASSSANSGQGAYEQYF
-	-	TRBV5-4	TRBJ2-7	TGTGCCAGCAGCTTGGCCCCCGGGGGGCACGAGCAGTACTTC	CASSLAPGGHEQYF
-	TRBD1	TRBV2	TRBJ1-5	TGTGCCAGCACCAAGGACAGGGGGTCGGGACAGCCCCAGCATTTT	CASTKDRGSGQPQHF
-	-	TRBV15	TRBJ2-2	TGTGCCACCAGCAGAGATTTTATGGTCACCGGGGAGCTGTTTTTT	CATSRDFMVTGELFF
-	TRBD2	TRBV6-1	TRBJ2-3	TGTGCCAGCAGCGAAATAGCGGGAAGGGGCACAGATACGCAGTATTTT	CASSEIAGRGTDTQYF
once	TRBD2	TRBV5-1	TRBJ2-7	TGCGCCAGCAGCGTAGGACCCGGGACTAGCATCTACGAGCAGTACTTC	CASSVGPGTSIYEQYF